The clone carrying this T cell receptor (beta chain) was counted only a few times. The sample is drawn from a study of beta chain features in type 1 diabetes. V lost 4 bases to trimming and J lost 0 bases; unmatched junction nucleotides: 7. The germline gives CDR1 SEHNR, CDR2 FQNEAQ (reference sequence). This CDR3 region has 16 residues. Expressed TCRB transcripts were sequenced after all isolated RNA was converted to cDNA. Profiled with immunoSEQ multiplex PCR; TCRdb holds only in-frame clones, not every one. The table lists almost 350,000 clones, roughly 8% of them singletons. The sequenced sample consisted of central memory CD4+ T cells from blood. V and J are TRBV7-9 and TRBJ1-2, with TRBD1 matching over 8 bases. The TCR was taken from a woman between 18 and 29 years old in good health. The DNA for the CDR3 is TGTGCCAGCAGCTGGGGACAGGATGGATCTAACTATGGCTACACCTTC. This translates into CASSWGQDGSNYGYTF.